The TCR beta chain under discussion was sequenced for a study of blood T cell repertoires in COVID-19. Study-wide context: Both acute and convalescent COVID-19 samples were obtained from the United States, Italy and Spain. PBMCs, B-cell-depleted T cells, or T cells provided the cDNA or gDNA that made up the material.

Participant-reported clinical history was the basis for cohort assignment. Here immunoSEQ multiplex PCR was the method, and the copy in TCRdb shows in-frame clones only, minus some. The sample contains roughly 250,000 clones, approximately 90% of which appear only once. The CDR3 is 14 amino acids. Looked up from germline, CDR1 is SNHLY and CDR2 is FYNNEI. Trimming removed 4 bases from V and 5 bases from J, with 15 bases in between. The sequencing input was PBMCs or T cells enriched from blood (not recorded which). The chain has TRBV2 and TRBJ2-7; weak D call: TRBD1 (6 bases). This TCR was sampled from a woman aged 30 to 39 with acute COVID-19. The CDR3 nucleotides read TGTGCCAGCAGTGCTACCCAGGGGTGGAACGAGCAGTACTTC. Its translation is CASSATQGWNEQYF.